Listed below are T cell receptor beta chains from one sample, sequenced in a study of blood T cells in healthy people across ages. TCRdb independently ran MiXCR on the 5' RACE reads; one entry per CDR3 protein. In the table there are 500,000 to 600,000 distinct CDR3 sequences, approximately 30% of which are singletons. Material for sequencing was blood. Every receptor here comes from an older woman in good health. Each CDR3 is given with its conserved first and last residue. Fields, in order: D gene, V gene, clone size, J gene, CDR3 protein, CDR3 DNA. D genes are given only for firm matches. The size entry is marked missing in some rows and otherwise reads once, few, many or a size class.

NA,TRBV4-3,NA,TRBJ1-2,CASSQPGVLPGGYTF,TGCGCCAGCAGCCAACCGGGAGTCCTCCCGGGTGGCTACACCTTC
NA,TRBV5-1,NA,TRBJ2-2,CASGHGQNTGELFF,TGCGCCAGCGGCCATGGACAGAACACCGGGGAGCTGTTTTTT
TRBD1,TRBV6-6,NA,TRBJ2-7,CASSTGTGLPYEQYF,TGTGCCAGCAGTACCGGGACAGGACTTCCCTACGAGCAGTACTTC
TRBD2,TRBV4-1,few,TRBJ2-4,CASSQELAGGENIQYF,TGCGCCAGCAGCCAAGAACTAGCGGGGGGGGAAAACATTCAGTACTTC
NA,TRBV20-1,NA,TRBJ1-2,CSADRGSSGYTF,TGCAGTGCCGATAGGGGCTCGAGTGGCTACACCTTC
NA,TRBV12-3/TRBV12-4,NA,TRBJ2-7,CASASWGGEYEQYF,TGTGCCAGCGCCTCCTGGGGCGGGGAGTACGAGCAGTACTTC
TRBD2,TRBV30,NA,TRBJ2-4,CAWSVGGGPNIQYF,TGTGCCTGGAGTGTAGGCGGGGGGCCCAACATTCAGTACTTC
NA,TRBV7-2,NA,TRBJ2-2,CASSLGGRDTGELFF,TGTGCCAGCAGCTTAGGAGGTCGAGACACCGGGGAGCTGTTTTTT
TRBD1,TRBV12-3/TRBV12-4,few,TRBJ1-2,CASTLTGTYYGYTF,TGTGCCAGCACCCTGACAGGGACGTACTATGGCTACACCTTC
NA,TRBV3-1,NA,TRBJ2-2,CASSQDLDSATGELFF,TGTGCCAGCAGCCAAGATTTAGACTCCGCCACCGGGGAGCTGTTTTTT
TRBD2,TRBV12-3/TRBV12-4,NA,TRBJ2-3,CACQRGNTDTQYF,TGTGCCTGCCAGCGGGGAAACACAGATACGCAGTATTTT
TRBD1,TRBV28,NA,TRBJ2-2,CASSLSGTGTGELFF,TGTGCCAGCAGTTTATCCGGGACAGGGACCGGGGAGCTGTTTTTT
NA,TRBV6-6,NA,TRBJ1-4,CASSPHGAEKLFF,TGTGCCAGCAGTCCACACGGCGCTGAAAAACTGTTTTTT
NA,TRBV29-1,NA,TRBJ1-2,CSVLTAIKYGYTF,TGCAGCGTTTTGACGGCCATTAAGTATGGCTACACCTTC
NA,TRBV20-1,NA,TRBJ1-1,CSAVGGLMNTEAFF,TGCAGTGCTGTTGGGGGGCTCATGAACACTGAAGCTTTCTTT
TRBD2,TRBV11-2,NA,TRBJ2-3,CASSFSTGTRNTQYF,TGTGCCAGCAGCTTTTCCACCGGGACTAGGAATACGCAGTATTTT